Listed below are T cell receptor beta chains from one sample, sequenced in a study of blood T cell repertoires in COVID-19. Some clones are missing from TCRdb's copy, which holds only in-frame ones; the method was immunoSEQ multiplex PCR. This table holds approximately 250,000 clones, 70% to 90% found once. The sample consisted of PBMCs or T cells enriched from blood (not recorded which). These TCRs come from a woman between 25 and 40 years old who had recovered from COVID-19. The CDR3 runs from the conserved cysteine through the conserved F or W. Each record gives: J gene, V gene, CDR3 protein.

J gene: TRBJ2-1
V gene: TRBV7-9
CDR3 protein: CASSLAGRQNEQFF

J gene: TRBJ2-5
V gene: TRBV27
CDR3 protein: CASSFGGLETQYF

J gene: TRBJ2-3
V gene: TRBV27
CDR3 protein: CASSLPGQQQYF

J gene: TRBJ2-3
V gene: TRBV2
CDR3 protein: CASSTSGGTDTQYF

J gene: TRBJ1-3
V gene: TRBV11-3
CDR3 protein: CASSSGPGQGGNTIYF

J gene: TRBJ1-1
V gene: TRBV27
CDR3 protein: CASSPRSSRKNTEAFF

J gene: TRBJ2-7
V gene: TRBV5-4
CDR3 protein: CASSFGLAGGYSYEQYF

J gene: TRBJ1-5
V gene: TRBV28
CDR3 protein: CASSITTGGGPGNQPQHF

J gene: TRBJ1-1
V gene: TRBV13
CDR3 protein: CASSDSGDTEAFF

J gene: TRBJ1-5
V gene: TRBV27
CDR3 protein: CATRVGTGSGPQHF

J gene: TRBJ1-2
V gene: TRBV24-1
CDR3 protein: CATSEAGRGYGYTF

J gene: TRBJ1-4
V gene: TRBV28
CDR3 protein: CASSFTGGGEKLFF

J gene: TRBJ2-3
V gene: TRBV24-1
CDR3 protein: CATSDSWTGGSTDTQYF

J gene: TRBJ2-5
V gene: TRBV7-9
CDR3 protein: CASSLSGTQETQYF

J gene: TRBJ2-7
V gene: TRBV10-3
CDR3 protein: CAISGPERTGLYEQYF

J gene: TRBJ2-2
V gene: TRBV5-4
CDR3 protein: CASSLGSLGGVIGELFF

J gene: TRBJ1-6
V gene: TRBV15
CDR3 protein: CATSRLTGSGNSPLHF

J gene: TRBJ1-1
V gene: TRBV19
CDR3 protein: CASSIGPPRQGYTEAFF

J gene: TRBJ1-3
V gene: TRBV6-1
CDR3 protein: CAATMSSGNTIYF

J gene: TRBJ2-1
V gene: TRBV2
CDR3 protein: CASSDSRRLAGGYNEQFF

J gene: TRBJ1-2
V gene: TRBV27
CDR3 protein: CASSFLGGAYGYTF

J gene: TRBJ2-2
V gene: TRBV30
CDR3 protein: CAWSVRVPNTGELFF

J gene: TRBJ2-1
V gene: TRBV9
CDR3 protein: CASSDTSATEQFF

J gene: TRBJ2-5
V gene: TRBV13
CDR3 protein: CASSLYGETQYF

J gene: TRBJ1-1
V gene: TRBV7-9
CDR3 protein: CASSFVLTLGGGNTEAFF

J gene: TRBJ1-1
V gene: TRBV24-1
CDR3 protein: CATSDFYPGQGATSGTEAFF

J gene: TRBJ1-1
V gene: TRBV7-2
CDR3 protein: CASSRPGGTEAFF

J gene: TRBJ2-7
V gene: TRBV28
CDR3 protein: CASSPPPLAVRRHEQYF

J gene: TRBJ2-3
V gene: TRBV11-2
CDR3 protein: CASSLWRGYGADTQYF

J gene: TRBJ2-3
V gene: TRBV15
CDR3 protein: CATSRDLLALSTDTQYF

J gene: TRBJ1-2
V gene: TRBV27
CDR3 protein: CASSYSINTNYGYTF

J gene: TRBJ2-7
V gene: TRBV4-1
CDR3 protein: CASSQGTGATRSYEQYF

J gene: TRBJ2-7
V gene: TRBV6-2/TRBV6-3
CDR3 protein: CASSQRRGSYEQYF

J gene: TRBJ2-7
V gene: TRBV6-6
CDR3 protein: CASREPGQGSYEQYF

J gene: TRBJ1-4
V gene: TRBV19
CDR3 protein: CASSLGPNGEKLFF

J gene: TRBJ1-5
V gene: TRBV2
CDR3 protein: CASRGGQPQHF

J gene: TRBJ2-1
V gene: TRBV10-3
CDR3 protein: CAIRPTSGIRNEQFF

J gene: TRBJ2-4
V gene: TRBV2
CDR3 protein: CASSESGDYKNIQYF

J gene: TRBJ2-5
V gene: TRBV5-4
CDR3 protein: CASGGGAGGDLKTQYF

J gene: TRBJ1-5
V gene: TRBV7-9
CDR3 protein: CASSLALTGVNQPQHF

J gene: TRBJ1-1
V gene: TRBV7-9
CDR3 protein: CASSSTKGTATEAFF

J gene: TRBJ2-7
V gene: TRBV27
CDR3 protein: CASGRISGTGGIRGSSYEQYF

J gene: TRBJ2-1
V gene: TRBV7-9
CDR3 protein: CASEPKLAAYNEQFF

J gene: TRBJ2-1
V gene: TRBV11-2
CDR3 protein: CASSLDHSGTEQFF

J gene: TRBJ1-4
V gene: TRBV7-9
CDR3 protein: CASSLDQGEKLFF

J gene: TRBJ1-6
V gene: TRBV5-4
CDR3 protein: CASSLETDSPLHF

J gene: TRBJ1-2
V gene: TRBV28
CDR3 protein: CASSRSRLGAFYGYTF

J gene: TRBJ1-5
V gene: TRBV19
CDR3 protein: CASSIGQGNQPQHF

J gene: TRBJ2-1
V gene: TRBV27
CDR3 protein: CASSLFVGLANNEQFF

J gene: TRBJ1-2
V gene: TRBV5-1
CDR3 protein: CASSLGQATNYGYTF

J gene: TRBJ2-3
V gene: TRBV23-1
CDR3 protein: CASSRNRAGCTDTQYF

J gene: TRBJ1-5
V gene: TRBV2
CDR3 protein: CASSADRGDQPQHF

J gene: TRBJ2-7
V gene: TRBV5-4
CDR3 protein: CASSLAGASSYEQYF

J gene: TRBJ2-5
V gene: TRBV3-1/TRBV3-2
CDR3 protein: CASSPRTSGRGPTSAQYF

J gene: TRBJ1-1
V gene: TRBV27
CDR3 protein: CASSVDRGGTEAFF

J gene: TRBJ1-6
V gene: TRBV7-2
CDR3 protein: CASQGNSPLHF

J gene: TRBJ1-4
V gene: TRBV4-1
CDR3 protein: CASLQVGTNEKLFF

J gene: TRBJ1-2
V gene: TRBV9
CDR3 protein: CASSVSGLDGYTF